The 18 T cell receptor beta chains in this list originate from one sample, sequenced in a study of T-cell reconstitution after alpha-beta-depleted transplantation in children. The authors prepared the TCRbeta library with unique molecular identifiers. TCRdb redid the calling of the PCR reads with MiXCR, one entry per CDR3 protein. The sample lists about 980,000 distinct CDR3 sequences, about 29% occurring once. The sequences come from PBMCs, mostly from graft donor cells, collected 360 days after TCRalphabeta/CD19-depleted stem cell transplant. The receptors were sampled from a boy younger than two who had a stem cell transplant for SCID, so the T cells may come from the graft donor.

The rearrangement links TRBV20-1 to TRBJ2-7; D not resolved. Trimming cost V 2 bases and J 6 bases, with 8 bases left between them. The CDR3 has 11 amino acids. The germline gives CDR1 DFQATT, CDR2 SNEGSKA (reference sequence). CDR3 sequence: CSARPGREQYF. For the CDR3, the DNA is TGCAGTGCTAGACCCGGGCGCGAGCAGTACTTC.

This rearrangement joins TRBV20-1 to TRBJ1-2, with D perhaps matching TRBD1 (5 bases). This CDR3 contains 14 residues. The V end lost 0 bases, the J end lost 5 bases, and 13 bases lay between the germline ends. Germline V gene sequence: CDR1 DFQATT, CDR2 SNEGSKA (reference sequence). The CDR3 sequence: CSARDGGGRYGYTF. CDR3 DNA: TGCAGTGCTAGAGATGGGGGGGGAAGGTATGGCTACACCTTC.

The V call is TRBV7-2, the J call TRBJ1-2, with D tentatively TRBD1 (5 bases). Germline V gene data show CDR1 as SGHTA and CDR2 as FQGNSA. The V gene lost 1 base and the J gene lost 5 bases, with 14 bases spanning the gap. CDR3 length equals 15 residues. The CDR3 DNA reads as TGTGCCAGCAGCTTAGGGGAAGGGACCGTTTATGGCTACACCTTC. Translation gives CASSLGEGTVYGYTF.

The table lists this clonotype with many counts. This chain uses TRBV29-1 with TRBJ2-1; D not certain. Germline assignment: CDR1 SQVTM and CDR2 ANQGSEA. V lost 8 bases and J lost 0, with 14 bases in between. This CDR3 is 14 amino acids long. The CDR3 bases are TGCAGCATCACCGGGCCTAACTCCTACAATGAGCAGTTCTTC. Residues: CSITGPNSYNEQFF.

This clonotype was detected a few times. This rearrangement joins TRBV20-1 to TRBJ2-5, with TRBD1 as a possible D gene (5 bases). There are 12 residues in the CDR3. V lost 5 bases and J lost 1, with 8 bases in between. Germline assignment: CDR1 DFQATT and CDR2 SNEGSKA (reference sequence). The CDR3 DNA sequence: TGCAGTGCTTGCAGGGTCCAAGAGACCCAGTACTTC. This gives the protein CSACRVQETQYF.

The CDR3 is CASGQLYQETQYF. DNA of the CDR3: TGTGCCAGCGGACAGTTGTACCAAGAGACCCAGTACTTC. This rearrangement joins TRBV2 to TRBJ2-5; D may be TRBD1 (6 bases). The CDR3 covers 13 residues. V lost 8 bases, J lost 0 bases, and 10 bases lay in between. CDR1 SNHLY and CDR2 FYNNEI come from the germline V gene.

This clonotype was found a few times. The chain carries TRBV12-3 or TRBV12-4 and TRBJ2-2; possibly TRBD1 or TRBD2 for D (7 bases each). Trimming removed 5 bases from V and 11 bases from J, with 21 bases in between. The CDR3 is 15 residues long. The CDR3 protein is CASSPTGEGYSELFF. The CDR3 DNA reads TGTGCCAGCAGTCCCACAGGGGAGGGTTACAGTGAGCTGTTTTTT.

J is TRBJ2-5 and V is TRBV9; D is undetermined. Trimming shortened V by 0 bases and J by 4 bases, and 16 bases separated the two germline ends. In germline, CDR1 is SGDLS, CDR2 YYNGEE. This CDR3 has 16 amino acids. The DNA of the CDR3 is TGTGCCAGCAGCGTAGAAAGGAACTTCTGGGGAGAGACCCAGTACTTC. It encodes CASSVERNFWGETQYF.

The chain is built from TRBV20-1 and TRBJ2-5; 8 nucleotides match TRBD2. This CDR3 is 13 amino acids long. V shed 5 bases and J 5 bases; nucleotides not matched to a gene: 7. CDR1 and CDR2 from the germline V gene are DFQATT and SNEGSKA (reference sequence). CDR3 bases: TGCAGTGCTCAGAGCGGGGGCGGCGAGACCCAGTACTTC. Translated: CSAQSGGGETQYF.

This chain uses TRBV20-1 with TRBJ2-7, with D possibly being TRBD2 (5 bases). The germline V and J ends were trimmed by 5 bases and 2 bases, with 13 bases remaining between them. Germline V gene lookup returns CDR1 DFQATT and CDR2 SNEGSKA (reference sequence). The CDR3 sequence is 13 residues long. CDR3 residues: CSARTFRTYEQYF. The CDR3 DNA sequence: TGCAGTGCTCGGACTTTCCGGACCTACGAGCAGTACTTC.

V usage is TRBV7-9 and J usage is TRBJ2-5; a possible D gene is TRBD2 (5 bases). Germline values: CDR1 SEHNR, CDR2 FQNEAQ (reference sequence). This CDR3 is 12 amino acids long. Trimming removed 0 bases at V and 12 bases at J, with 11 bases between. CDR3 loop: CASSLASEAEYF. In DNA form, the CDR3 reads TGTGCCAGCAGCTTAGCATCGGAGGCCGAGTACTTC. The full variable domain, rest sourced from reference TRBV7-9 and TRBJ2-5, is DTGVSQNPRHKITKRGQNVTFRCDPISEHNRLYWYRQTLGQGPEFLTYFQNEAQLEKSRLLSDRFSAERPKGSFSTLEIQRTEQGDSAMYLCASSLASEAEYFGPGTRLLVL.

This clonotype showed up just a few times. The rearrangement joins TRBV21-1 to TRBJ2-2. TRBV21-1 is flagged as a pseudogene. The CDR3 spans 14 residues. The CDR3 bases are TGTGCCAGCAGCCCCACACTCCACACCGGGGAGCTGTTTTTT. This codes for CASSPTLHTGELFF.

The V and J genes are TRBV5-1 and TRBJ1-1; maybe TRBD1 (6 bases). The germline V and J ends were trimmed by 5 bases and 4 bases, with 18 bases remaining between them. The V gene's germline CDR1 is SGHRS and CDR2 YFSETQ. This CDR3 contains 15 residues. The DNA of the CDR3 is TGCGCCAGCAGGTTCAGGGGTCTCAGAGGCACTGAAGCTTTCTTT. Its translation: CASRFRGLRGTEAFF.

This clonotype was found a few times. The chain is built from TRBV20-1 and TRBJ1-4; D unresolved. The CDR3 spans 14 residues. V lost 3 bases and J lost 0, with 8 bases in between. CDR1 is DFQATT, CDR2 SNEGSKA, per germline (reference sequence). CDR3 DNA sequence: TGCAGTGCTAGGGAGGGTTCAACTAATGAAAAACTGTTTTTT. This encodes CSAREGSTNEKLFF.

The sample holds a few counts of this clonotype. The rearrangement links TRBV29-1 to TRBJ1-1; unclear D gene. Per the germline V gene, CDR1 is SQVTM and CDR2 is ANQGSEA. The CDR3 has 15 residues. Trimming shortened V by 1 base and J by 1 base, and 13 bases separated the two germline ends. The CDR3 here is CSVEAPRHQNTEAFF. CDR3 nucleotide sequence: TGCAGCGTTGAAGCTCCGAGACACCAGAACACTGAAGCTTTCTTT.

This clonotype was found a few times. The chain carries TRBV7-8 and TRBJ1-4; TRBD1 is a possible D gene (5 bases). CDR1 is SGHVS and CDR2 is FQNEAQ in the germline V gene. This CDR3 is 15 amino acids long. V was shortened by 6 bases and J by 8 bases, with 19 bases between the two germline ends. CDR3: CASSNGGALREKLFF. CDR3 DNA sequence: TGTGCCAGCAGTAATGGTGGGGCACTGCGGGAAAAACTGTTTTTT.

This clonotype was counted a few times. The chain links TRBV3-1 to TRBJ1-2; weak D call: TRBD1 (5 bases). Germline V lookup: CDR1 LGHDT, CDR2 YNNKEL (reference sequence). The CDR3 runs to 16 residues. The ends were cut back, 4 bases at V and 7 bases at J, with 22 bases in the middle. CDR3 protein: CASSLLRGLSYLGYTF. The CDR3 DNA sequence: TGTGCCAGCAGCCTCTTAAGGGGATTGTCATATCTTGGCTACACCTTC.

The rearrangement uses TRBV4-2 and TRBJ2-1; D gene unclear. Germline V gives CDR1 LGHNA, CDR2 YNFKEQ. V lost 1 base, J lost 0 bases, and 16 bases lay in between. The CDR3 loop spans 18 amino acids. The CDR3 DNA follows: TGTGCCAGCAGCCAAGTGGTGGCAGGAGAACGCTCCTACAATGAGCAGTTCTTC. This sequence encodes CASSQVVAGERSYNEQFF.